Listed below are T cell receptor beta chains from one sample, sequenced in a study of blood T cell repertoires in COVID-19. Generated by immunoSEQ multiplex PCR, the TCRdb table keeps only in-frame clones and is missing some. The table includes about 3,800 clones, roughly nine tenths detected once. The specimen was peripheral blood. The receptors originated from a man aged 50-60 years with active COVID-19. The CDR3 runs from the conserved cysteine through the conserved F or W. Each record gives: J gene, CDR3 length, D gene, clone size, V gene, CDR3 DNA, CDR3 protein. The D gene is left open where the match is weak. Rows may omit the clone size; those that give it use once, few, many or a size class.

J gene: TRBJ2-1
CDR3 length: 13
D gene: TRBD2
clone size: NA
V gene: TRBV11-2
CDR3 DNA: TGTGCCAGCAGCTTAGAAGCGGGAGTTGAGCAGTTCTTC
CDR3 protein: CASSLEAGVEQFF

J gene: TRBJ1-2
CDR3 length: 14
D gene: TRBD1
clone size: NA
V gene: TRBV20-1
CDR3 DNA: TGCAGTGCTAGTCGGACAGGATCGGGCTATGGCTACACCTTC
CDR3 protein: CSASRTGSGYGYTF

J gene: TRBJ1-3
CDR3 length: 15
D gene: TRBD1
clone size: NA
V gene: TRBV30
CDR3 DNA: TGTGCCTGGAGTCGGGACAGCGGCTCTGGAAACACCATATATTTT
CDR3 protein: CAWSRDSGSGNTIYF

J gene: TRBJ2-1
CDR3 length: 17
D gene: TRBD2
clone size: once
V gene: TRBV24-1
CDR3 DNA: TGTGCCACCAGTGGTCTAGCGGGAGCCAGCTCCTACAATGAGCAGTTCTTC
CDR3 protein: CATSGLAGASSYNEQFF

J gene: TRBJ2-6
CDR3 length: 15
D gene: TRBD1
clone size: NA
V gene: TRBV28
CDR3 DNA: TGTGCCAGCCACACGGGGACAGGGAGGGCCAACGTCCTGACTTTC
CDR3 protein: CASHTGTGRANVLTF

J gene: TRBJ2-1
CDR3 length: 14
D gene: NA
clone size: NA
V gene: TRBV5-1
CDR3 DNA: TGCGCCAGCAGCGCGCTCCCACCAAGCAATGAGCAGTTCTTC
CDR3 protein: CASSALPPSNEQFF

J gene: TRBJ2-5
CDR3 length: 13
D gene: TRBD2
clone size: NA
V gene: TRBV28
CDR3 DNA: TGTGCCAGCAGTTTGCAGGGAGGGGAGACCCAGTACTTC
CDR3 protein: CASSLQGGETQYF

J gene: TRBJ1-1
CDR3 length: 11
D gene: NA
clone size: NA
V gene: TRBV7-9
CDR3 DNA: TGTGCGCAGGGAGGTAGCGCTGAAGCTTTCTTT
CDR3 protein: CAQGGSAEAFF

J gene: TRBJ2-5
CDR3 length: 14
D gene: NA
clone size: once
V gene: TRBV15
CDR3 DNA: TGTGCCACCAGCAGAGAGGGAGGGGGAGAGACCCAGTACTTC
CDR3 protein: CATSREGGGETQYF

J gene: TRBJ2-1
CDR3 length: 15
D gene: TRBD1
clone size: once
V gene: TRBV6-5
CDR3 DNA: TGTGCCAGCACTGGGACAGGGGGCAGTAGTTTTGAGCAGTTCTTC
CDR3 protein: CASTGTGGSSFEQFF

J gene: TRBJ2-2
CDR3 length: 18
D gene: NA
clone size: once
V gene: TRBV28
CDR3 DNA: TGTGCCAGCAGTTTTCGGAGGTTTGGCGGGATTAACACCGGGGAGCTGTTTTTT
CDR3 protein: CASSFRRFGGINTGELFF

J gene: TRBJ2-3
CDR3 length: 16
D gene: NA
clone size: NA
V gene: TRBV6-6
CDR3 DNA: TGTGCCAGCAGTTACTCCCGCGGGGCTAGCACAGATACGCAGTATTTT
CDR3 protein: CASSYSRGASTDTQYF

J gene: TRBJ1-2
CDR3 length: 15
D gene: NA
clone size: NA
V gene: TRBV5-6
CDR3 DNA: TGTGCCAGCAGCTTGGGACTTACGTCCTCCTATGGCTACACCTTC
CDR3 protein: CASSLGLTSSYGYTF

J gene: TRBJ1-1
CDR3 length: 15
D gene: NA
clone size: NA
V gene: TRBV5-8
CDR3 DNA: TGTGCCAGCAGCTTGGTGGGCAAAATGAACACTGAAGCTTTCTTT
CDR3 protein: CASSLVGKMNTEAFF

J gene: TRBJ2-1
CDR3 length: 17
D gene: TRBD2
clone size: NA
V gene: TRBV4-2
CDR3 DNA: TGTGCCAGCAGCCTCGGCCATAGACTAGCGGGAGTCGGTGAGCAGTTCTTC
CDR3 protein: CASSLGHRLAGVGEQFF

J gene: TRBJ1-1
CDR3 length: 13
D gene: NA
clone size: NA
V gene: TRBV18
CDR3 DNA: TGTGCCAGCTCACCAACCGAGGGCACTGAAGCTTTCTTT
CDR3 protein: CASSPTEGTEAFF

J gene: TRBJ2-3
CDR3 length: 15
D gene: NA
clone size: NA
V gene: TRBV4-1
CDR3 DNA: TGCGCCAGCAGCCAACAGGGGTCCGTCTTGGGGACGCAGTATTTT
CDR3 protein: CASSQQGSVLGTQYF

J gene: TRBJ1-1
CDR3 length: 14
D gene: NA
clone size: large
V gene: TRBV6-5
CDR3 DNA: TGTGCCAGCAGTTACAGAGAAGCGAACACTGAAGCTTTCTTT
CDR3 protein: CASSYREANTEAFF

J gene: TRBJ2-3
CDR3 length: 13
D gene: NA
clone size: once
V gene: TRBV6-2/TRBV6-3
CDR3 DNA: TGTGCCAGCAGTACTAGCCGGGGAGATACGCAGTATTTT
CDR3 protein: CASSTSRGDTQYF

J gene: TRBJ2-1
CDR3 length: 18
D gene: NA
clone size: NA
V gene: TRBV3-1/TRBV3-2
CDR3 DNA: TGTGCCAGCAGCCAACATAATCCGCGCGGGCTAGCATCCAATGAGCAGTTCTTC
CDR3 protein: CASSQHNPRGLASNEQFF

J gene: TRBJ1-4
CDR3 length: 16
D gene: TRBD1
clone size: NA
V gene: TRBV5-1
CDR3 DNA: TGCGCCAGCAGCTTGAGGGGACAGTCCTTTAATGAAAAACTGTTTTTT
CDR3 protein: CASSLRGQSFNEKLFF

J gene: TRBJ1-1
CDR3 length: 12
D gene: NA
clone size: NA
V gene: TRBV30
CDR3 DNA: TGTGCCTGGAGTGTAAGCGTAGGGGCAGCTTTCTTT
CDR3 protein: CAWSVSVGAAFF

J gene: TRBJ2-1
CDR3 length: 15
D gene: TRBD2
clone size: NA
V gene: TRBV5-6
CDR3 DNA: TGTGCCAGCAGCTTGGAGCGGGGTTGGGACAATGAGCAGTTCTTC
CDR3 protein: CASSLERGWDNEQFF

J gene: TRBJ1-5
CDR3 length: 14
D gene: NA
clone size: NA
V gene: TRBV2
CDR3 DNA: TGTGCCAGCAGTGCGACAGTTAGCAATCAGCCCCAGCATTTT
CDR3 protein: CASSATVSNQPQHF

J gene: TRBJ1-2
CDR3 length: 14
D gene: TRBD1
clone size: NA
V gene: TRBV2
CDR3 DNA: TGTGCCAGCAGTGGGGGACAGGGGAACTATGGCTACACCTTC
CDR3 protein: CASSGGQGNYGYTF

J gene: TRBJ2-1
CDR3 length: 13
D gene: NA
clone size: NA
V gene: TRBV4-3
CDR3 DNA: TGCGCCAGCAGCCAAATAGGAGGTAATGAGCAGTTCTTC
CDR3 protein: CASSQIGGNEQFF

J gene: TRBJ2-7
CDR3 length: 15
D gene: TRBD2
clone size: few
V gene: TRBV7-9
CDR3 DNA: TGTGCCAGCAGCCAAGCTATAGCGGGAGCCTACGAGCAGTACTTC
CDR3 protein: CASSQAIAGAYEQYF

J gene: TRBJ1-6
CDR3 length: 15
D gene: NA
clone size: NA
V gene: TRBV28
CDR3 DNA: TGTGCCAGCAGTCCCCTGGGGGGTTCCAATTCACCCCTCCACTTT
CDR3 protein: CASSPLGGSNSPLHF

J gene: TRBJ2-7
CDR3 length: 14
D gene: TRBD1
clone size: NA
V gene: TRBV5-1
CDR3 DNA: TGCGCCAGCAGCACCCGACAGGGTTCGGGTGAGCAGTACTTC
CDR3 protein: CASSTRQGSGEQYF

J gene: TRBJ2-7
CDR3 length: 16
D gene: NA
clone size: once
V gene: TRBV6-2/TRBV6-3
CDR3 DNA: TGTGCCAGCAGTTATCAACCCTACAGGGATCTATACGAGCAGTACTTC
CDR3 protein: CASSYQPYRDLYEQYF